Only a few counts were recorded for the clone carrying this T cell receptor beta chain. What it recognizes is unknown. This record comes from a study of blood T cells in healthy people across ages. Primers used in a second PCR of roughly 6 to 11 cycles were a sample-barcoded 5' primer and a J-beta primer mix. Each CDR3 protein is one row after TCRdb ran MiXCR on the 5' RACE reads. Among fewer than 750,000 distinct CDR3 sequences, more than 45% were seen once, and the ten largest hold approximately 12%. The trim removed 3 bases at V and 7 bases at J, leaving 7 bases unmatched. There are 15 residues in the CDR3. Per the germline V gene, CDR1 is SNHLY and CDR2 is FYNNEI. General study results and limits: Among T cells, TCR beta diversity per million cells dropped roughly linearly as age rose.

The sequenced material came from blood. The V gene is TRBV2, the J gene TRBJ2-1, with 9 bases that match TRBD2. The sequence came from a woman of 80 years or more in good health. For the CDR3, the DNA is TGTGCCAGCAGTGATGCGAGCGGGAGGCGGAATGAGCAGTTCTTC. Amino acids: CASSDASGRRNEQFF.